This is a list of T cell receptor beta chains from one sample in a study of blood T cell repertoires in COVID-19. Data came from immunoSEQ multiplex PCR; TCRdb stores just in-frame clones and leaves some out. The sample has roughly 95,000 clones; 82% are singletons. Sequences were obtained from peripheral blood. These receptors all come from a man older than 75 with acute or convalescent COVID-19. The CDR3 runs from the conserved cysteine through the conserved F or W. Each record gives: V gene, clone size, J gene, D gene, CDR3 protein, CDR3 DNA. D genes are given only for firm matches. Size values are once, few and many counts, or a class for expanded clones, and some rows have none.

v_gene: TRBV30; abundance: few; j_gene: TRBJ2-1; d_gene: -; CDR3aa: CAWSVLSGYNEQFF; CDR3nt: TGTGCCTGGAGTGTACTAAGCGGTTACAATGAGCAGTTCTTC
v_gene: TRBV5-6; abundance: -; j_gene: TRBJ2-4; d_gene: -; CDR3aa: CASSLAVKNIQYF; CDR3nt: TGTGCCAGCAGCTTGGCCGTTAAAAACATTCAGTACTTC
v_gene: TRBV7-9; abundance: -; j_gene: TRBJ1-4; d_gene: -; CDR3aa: CASSPTGLLNEKLFF; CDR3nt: TGTGCCAGCAGTCCCACAGGGCTCCTTAATGAAAAACTGTTTTTT
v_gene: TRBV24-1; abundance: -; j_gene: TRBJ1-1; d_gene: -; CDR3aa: CATRRGDEAFF; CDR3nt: TGTGCCACCAGGCGGGGGGATGAAGCTTTCTTT
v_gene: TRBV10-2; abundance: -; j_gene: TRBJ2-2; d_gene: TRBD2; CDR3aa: CASIGLAGGNSGELFF; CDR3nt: TGCGCCAGCATTGGACTAGCGGGAGGGAATAGCGGGGAGCTGTTTTTT
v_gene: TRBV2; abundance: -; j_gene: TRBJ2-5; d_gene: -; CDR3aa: CASNGQPQETQYF; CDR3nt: TGTGCCAGCAACGGACAGCCTCAAGAGACCCAGTACTTC
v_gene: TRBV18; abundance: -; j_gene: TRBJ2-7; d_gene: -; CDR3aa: CASSPQGWVYEQYF; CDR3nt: TGTGCCAGCTCACCACAGGGGTGGGTCTACGAGCAGTACTTC
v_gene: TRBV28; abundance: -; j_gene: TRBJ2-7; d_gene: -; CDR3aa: CASRRRQGRHEQYF; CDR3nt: TGTGCCAGCAGACGCCGTCAGGGTAGGCACGAGCAGTACTTC
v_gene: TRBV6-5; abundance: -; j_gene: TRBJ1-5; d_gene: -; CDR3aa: CASLWGEGLQPQHF; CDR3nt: TGTGCCAGCCTGTGGGGGGAGGGGCTTCAGCCCCAGCATTTT
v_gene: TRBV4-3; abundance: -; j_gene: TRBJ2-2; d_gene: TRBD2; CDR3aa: CASSQDASGGANTGELFF; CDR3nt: TGCGCCAGCAGCCAAGACGCCAGCGGGGGGGCTAACACCGGGGAGCTGTTTTTT